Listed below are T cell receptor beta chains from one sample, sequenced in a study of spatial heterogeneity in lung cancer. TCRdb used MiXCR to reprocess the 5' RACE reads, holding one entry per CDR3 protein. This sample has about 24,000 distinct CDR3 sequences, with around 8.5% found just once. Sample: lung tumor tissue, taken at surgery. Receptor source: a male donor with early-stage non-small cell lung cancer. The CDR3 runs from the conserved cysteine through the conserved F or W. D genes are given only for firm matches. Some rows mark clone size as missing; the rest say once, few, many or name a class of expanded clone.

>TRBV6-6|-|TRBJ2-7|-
TGTGCCGGGGGGTTCAGCTCCTACGAGCAGTACTTC
CAGGFSSYEQYF
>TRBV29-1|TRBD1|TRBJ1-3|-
TGCAGCGTGCCCGACAGGGGTGGAAACACCATATATTTT
CSVPDRGGNTIYF
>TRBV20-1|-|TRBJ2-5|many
TGCAGTGCTAGTTTCCAGACCCAAGAGACCCAGTACTTC
CSASFQTQETQYF
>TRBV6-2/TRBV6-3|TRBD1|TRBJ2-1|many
TGTGCCAGCAGTCCTGGGACAGCCGGGACGCGGTTCTTC
CASSPGTAGTRFF
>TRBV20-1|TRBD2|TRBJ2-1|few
TGCAGTGTCTGGAGCGGGGGGGGTGAGCAGTTCTTC
CSVWSGGGEQFF
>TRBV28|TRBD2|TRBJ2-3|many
TGTGCCAGCACCTTCATGCGAGGGGGTAGCGGGAGTCTGGATACGCAGTATTTT
CASTFMRGGSGSLDTQYF
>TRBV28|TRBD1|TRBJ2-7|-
TGTGCCAGCACTCAACAGGGGGCATACGAGCAGTACTTC
CASTQQGAYEQYF
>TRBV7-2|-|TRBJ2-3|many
TGTGCCAGCAGCTGGTTAGCCTCCGGGACAGATACGCAGTATTTT
CASSWLASGTDTQYF
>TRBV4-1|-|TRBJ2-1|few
TGCGCCAGCAGCCAAGATACGGGGGACTTCAATGAGCAGTTCTTC
CASSQDTGDFNEQFF
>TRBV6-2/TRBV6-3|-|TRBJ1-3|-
TGTGCCAGCAGTTTCGGGAGTAAGGGAAACACCATATATTTT
CASSFGSKGNTIYF
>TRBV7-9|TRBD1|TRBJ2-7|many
TGTGCCAGCAGCCCCCGGACAGGGACCTACGAGCAGTACTTC
CASSPRTGTYEQYF
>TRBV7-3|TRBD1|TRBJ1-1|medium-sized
TGTGCCAGCAGCTTAAAGCCAGGGGGGAACACTGAAGCTTTCTTT
CASSLKPGGNTEAFF
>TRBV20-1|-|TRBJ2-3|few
TGCAGTGCCACCCCGCAGAGTGGAAGCACAGATACGCAGTATTTT
CSATPQSGSTDTQYF
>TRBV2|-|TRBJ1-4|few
TGTGCCAGCAGCTCAGGGTATGAAAAACTGTTTTTT
CASSSGYEKLFF
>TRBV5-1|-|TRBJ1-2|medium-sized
TGCGCCAGCAGCCTCTTCGACTATGGCTACACCTTC
CASSLFDYGYTF
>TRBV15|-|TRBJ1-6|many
TGTGCCACCAGCAGACAATCAGATATAAGGTCCAATTCACCCCTCCACTTT
CATSRQSDIRSNSPLHF
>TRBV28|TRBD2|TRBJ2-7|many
TGTGCCAGCAGTTCCCCGGGACTAGCTTTGGGGCAGTACTTC
CASSSPGLALGQYF
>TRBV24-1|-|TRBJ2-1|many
TGTGCCACCAGGAAGTCCAGCAACAATGAGCAGTTCTTC
CATRKSSNNEQFF
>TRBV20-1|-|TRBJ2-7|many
TGCAGTGCTAGAGGGACAGGGAGGGACGAGCAGTACTTC
CSARGTGRDEQYF
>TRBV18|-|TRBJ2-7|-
TGTGCCAGCTCACCGGTACTCACAGCCTACGAGCAGTACTTC
CASSPVLTAYEQYF
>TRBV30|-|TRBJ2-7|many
TGTGCCTGGAGTGCAAGGGTGGCCTACGAGCAGTACTTC
CAWSARVAYEQYF
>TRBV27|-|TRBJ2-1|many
TGTGCCAGCAGTTTGGGCCCCCGTGGGCGGGTTGAGCAGTTCTTC
CASSLGPRGRVEQFF
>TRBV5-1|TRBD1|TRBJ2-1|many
TGCGCCAGCAGCAGCGCGGACAGGGGAGGAAATGAGCAGTTCTTC
CASSSADRGGNEQFF
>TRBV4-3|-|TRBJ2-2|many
TGCGCCAGCAGCCACGGCGATGGGTCGAACACCGGGGAGCTGTTTTTT
CASSHGDGSNTGELFF
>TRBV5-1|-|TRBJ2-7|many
TGCGCCAGCAGTTACGACGGAAGCTCCTACGAGCAGTACTTC
CASSYDGSSYEQYF
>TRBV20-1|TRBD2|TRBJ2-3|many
TGCAGTGCCCTTGCGGGGGGGGCCACAGATACGCAGTATTTT
CSALAGGATDTQYF
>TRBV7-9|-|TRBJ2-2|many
TGTGCCAGCAGCTTAGCGGGGAGCACCGGGGAGCTGTTTTTT
CASSLAGSTGELFF
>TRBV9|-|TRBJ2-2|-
TGTGCCAGCAGCTGGGTGACCGGGGAGCTGTTTTTT
CASSWVTGELFF
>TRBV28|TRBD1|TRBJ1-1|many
TGTGCCAGCAGAGACAGGGCCACTGAAGCTTTCTTT
CASRDRATEAFF
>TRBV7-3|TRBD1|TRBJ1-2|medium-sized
TGTGCCAGCAGCTCACCGGGACAGGGAGTTGGCTACACCTTC
CASSSPGQGVGYTF
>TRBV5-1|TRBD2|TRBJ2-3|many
TGCGCCAGCAGCAGACTAGCGGGGAGCACAGATACGCAGTATTTT
CASSRLAGSTDTQYF
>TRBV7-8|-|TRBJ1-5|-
TGTGCCAGCAGCTTAGCGGAACGAGTTAATCAGCCCCAGCATTTT
CASSLAERVNQPQHF
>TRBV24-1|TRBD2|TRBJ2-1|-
TGTGCCACCAGTTTTCTAGCGGGTCTGAACGATTACAATGAGCAGTTCTTC
CATSFLAGLNDYNEQFF
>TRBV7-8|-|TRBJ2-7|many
TGTGCCAGCAGCGCCGCCGGCAGAGGTTACGAGCAGTACTTC
CASSAAGRGYEQYF
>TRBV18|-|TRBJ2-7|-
TGTGCCAGCTCACCACCGGAAACGGGCGTCTACGAGCAGTACTTC
CASSPPETGVYEQYF
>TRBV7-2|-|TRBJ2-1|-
TGTGCCAGCAGCTTAGACCCGGGGACCTACAATGAGCAGTTCTTC
CASSLDPGTYNEQFF
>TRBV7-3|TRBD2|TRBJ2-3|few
TGTGCCAGCAGCTCCAGGGAGGGAAATACGCAGTATTTT
CASSSREGNTQYF
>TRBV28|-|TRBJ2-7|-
TGTGCCAGCACCTCCACCGTTGAGTCTGTAGCCTACGAGCAGTACTTC
CASTSTVESVAYEQYF
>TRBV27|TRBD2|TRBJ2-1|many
TGTGCCAGCATGAGCGGGGGAGCCTACAATGAGCAGTTCTTC
CASMSGGAYNEQFF
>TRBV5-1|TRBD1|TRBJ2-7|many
TGCGCCAGCAGCTGGGGGACAGGGAGCTCCTACGAGCAGTACTTC
CASSWGTGSSYEQYF
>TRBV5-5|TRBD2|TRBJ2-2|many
TGTGCCAGCAGCTGGACTAGCCGGTCCGGGGAGCTGTTTTTT
CASSWTSRSGELFF